Listed below are T cell receptor beta chains from one sample, sequenced in a study of shared clonotypes between healthy human individuals. Only in-frame clones appear in the TCRdb table, and some are missing; sequencing was by immunoSEQ multiplex PCR. This sample yields around 600,000 clones, of which approximately 97% are seen a single time; roughly 0.055% belongs to the top ten. Sequenced sample: naive CD4+ T cells sorted from blood. The receptors were sampled from a woman under 40 in good health. CDR3s include the opening cysteine and the closing phenylalanine or tryptophan. D genes are given only for firm matches. Clone size is stated in some rows and not others, as once, few, many or a class when expanded.

J gene,clone size,D gene,V gene,CDR3 protein,CDR3 DNA
TRBJ1-5,few,NA,TRBV4-2,CASSHGDSGNQPQHF,TGTGCCAGCAGCCATGGAGACAGTGGCAATCAGCCCCAGCATTTT
TRBJ1-4,once,NA,TRBV7-3,CASSLTGTPNEKLFF,TGTGCCAGCAGCTTAACGGGGACACCGAATGAAAAACTGTTTTTT
TRBJ1-1,NA,NA,TRBV7-9,CASSLDLLGRGMNTEAFF,TGTGCCAGCAGCTTAGATTTGTTGGGACGGGGGATGAACACTGAAGCTTTCTTT
TRBJ2-3,NA,NA,TRBV19,CASTPWGSGTDTQYF,TGTGCCAGTACCCCATGGGGGTCGGGCACAGATACGCAGTATTTT
TRBJ2-1,NA,TRBD1,TRBV18,CASSPGQGNHEQFF,TGTGCCAGCTCACCGGGACAGGGCAACCATGAGCAGTTCTTC
TRBJ1-1,NA,NA,TRBV6-6,CASSGGGVMNTEAFF,TGTGCCAGCAGTGGGGGTGGGGTAATGAACACTGAAGCTTTCTTT
TRBJ1-5,NA,TRBD1,TRBV10-3,CAISPTGSNQPQHF,TGTGCCATCAGCCCGACAGGGAGCAATCAGCCCCAGCATTTT
TRBJ2-3,NA,NA,TRBV6-5,CASSQGRATDTQYF,TGTGCCAGCAGCCAGGGACGAGCCACAGATACGCAGTATTTT
TRBJ2-7,NA,TRBD1,TRBV11-2,CASSPLRGYEQYF,TGTGCCAGCAGCCCTCTCAGGGGGTACGAGCAGTACTTC
TRBJ1-1,once,TRBD1,TRBV2,CASSGTGVLGNTEAFF,TGTGCCAGCAGCGGGACAGGGGTATTAGGGAACACTGAAGCTTTCTTT
TRBJ2-7,NA,TRBD1,TRBV7-9,CASSDRDRGHEQYF,TGTGCCAGCAGCGACCGGGACAGGGGTCACGAGCAGTACTTC
TRBJ1-1,once,NA,TRBV9,CASSVANEMNTEAFF,TGTGCCAGCAGCGTAGCTAATGAAATGAACACTGAAGCTTTCTTT
TRBJ2-2,NA,TRBD1,TRBV7-7,CASSPTGVTGELFF,TGTGCCAGCAGCCCAACAGGGGTGACCGGGGAGCTGTTTTTT
TRBJ1-4,NA,NA,TRBV5-1,CASSRTGFNEKLFF,TGCGCCAGCAGTCGAACAGGGTTTAATGAAAAACTGTTTTTT
TRBJ1-5,NA,NA,TRBV29-1,CSVEQGSNQPQHF,TGCAGCGTTGAACAGGGGAGCAATCAGCCCCAGCATTTT
TRBJ2-5,NA,TRBD2,TRBV7-6,CASSLGPSGGETQYF,TGTGCCAGCAGCTTAGGGCCTAGCGGAGGAGAGACCCAGTACTTC
TRBJ1-5,NA,NA,TRBV6-1,CASRDTYSNQPQHF,TGTGCCAGCAGGGACACGTATAGCAATCAGCCCCAGCATTTT
TRBJ1-5,NA,TRBD1,TRBV27,CASRGQGNQPQHF,TGTGCCAGCAGAGGACAGGGGAATCAGCCCCAGCATTTT
TRBJ2-1,once,NA,TRBV11-2,CASSSLHGRHSNEQFF,TGTGCCAGCAGCTCACTCCACGGCCGGCACAGTAATGAGCAGTTCTTC
TRBJ2-2,NA,TRBD2,TRBV28,CASSLYSGRDTGELFF,TGTGCCAGCAGTTTATATAGCGGGAGGGACACCGGGGAGCTGTTTTTT
TRBJ2-3,NA,TRBD2,TRBV5-1,CASSSVSGATDTQYF,TGCGCCAGCAGCTCGGTTAGCGGGGCCACAGATACGCAGTATTTT
TRBJ2-5,NA,TRBD1,TRBV4-1,CASSQTTGTEETQYF,TGCGCCAGCAGCCAAACTACAGGGACAGAAGAGACCCAGTACTTC
TRBJ2-3,NA,NA,TRBV9,CASRGLDNTDTQYF,TGTGCCAGCAGAGGGCTCGATAACACAGATACGCAGTATTTT
TRBJ2-1,once,NA,TRBV9,CASSVGVPTYNEQFF,TGTGCCAGCAGCGTAGGGGTTCCGACCTACAATGAGCAGTTCTTC
TRBJ1-6,NA,NA,TRBV28,CASSSSGSGYNSPLHF,TGTGCCAGCAGCTCCAGTGGGTCAGGCTATAATTCACCCCTCCACTTT
TRBJ2-7,NA,TRBD1,TRBV18,CASSRSGQGYEQYF,TGTGCCAGCTCACGGTCGGGACAGGGATACGAGCAGTACTTC
TRBJ2-3,NA,NA,TRBV2,CASSSLRDTQYF,TGTGCCAGCAGTTCTCTCCGAGATACGCAGTATTTT
TRBJ1-1,NA,TRBD1,TRBV6-1,CASSDKGAVNTEAFF,TGTGCCAGCAGTGACAAGGGGGCGGTGAACACTGAAGCTTTCTTT
TRBJ2-1,NA,NA,TRBV28,CASSLGQGHYNEQFF,TGTGCCAGCAGTTTAGGGCAGGGACACTACAATGAGCAGTTCTTC
TRBJ1-2,once,NA,TRBV27,CASSLSGLRGYTF,TGTGCCAGCAGTTTATCAGGTCTTCGGGGCTACACCTTC
TRBJ2-5,NA,TRBD2,TRBV4-2,CASSQEGTSGETQYF,TGTGCCAGCAGCCAAGAAGGGACTAGTGGAGAGACCCAGTACTTC
TRBJ1-2,NA,NA,TRBV28,CASTPLGRTYGYTF,TGTGCCAGCACCCCTCTCGGACGGACCTATGGCTACACCTTC
TRBJ2-1,NA,NA,TRBV11-3,CASSLEGGFYNEQFF,TGTGCCAGCAGCTTAGAAGGCGGCTTCTACAATGAGCAGTTCTTC
TRBJ2-5,NA,NA,TRBV7-4,CASSFQGGETQYF,TGTGCCAGCAGCTTTCAGGGGGGAGAGACCCAGTACTTC
TRBJ1-5,NA,NA,TRBV28,CASTFGNQPQHF,TGTGCCAGCACGTTCGGCAATCAGCCCCAGCATTTT
TRBJ1-1,NA,NA,TRBV11-2,CASSLGLVNTEAFF,TGTGCCAGCAGCTTAGGATTGGTGAACACTGAAGCTTTCTTT
TRBJ2-7,NA,NA,TRBV5-4,CASSLGGQVYEQYF,TGTGCCAGCAGCTTGGGGGGCCAAGTCTACGAGCAGTACTTC
TRBJ1-4,NA,NA,TRBV28,CASRPWGQGLEKLFF,TGTGCCAGCAGACCTTGGGGACAAGGGCTTGAAAAACTGTTTTTT
TRBJ2-1,NA,NA,TRBV11-3,CASSPQLAHYNEQFF,TGTGCCAGCAGCCCCCAGTTAGCTCATTACAATGAGCAGTTCTTC
TRBJ2-7,NA,TRBD1,TRBV2,CASHRTGREQYF,TGTGCCAGCCATAGGACAGGGCGAGAGCAGTACTTC
TRBJ2-3,once,NA,TRBV28,CASSLAGTGDTQYF,TGTGCCAGCAGTTTGGCGGGTACCGGAGATACGCAGTATTTT
TRBJ1-4,NA,TRBD1,TRBV28,CASSLGQGGEKLFF,TGTGCCAGCAGTTTAGGACAGGGGGGCGAAAAACTGTTTTTT
TRBJ2-4,NA,TRBD2,TRBV19,CASSITSGENIQYF,TGTGCCAGTAGTATCACTAGCGGAGAAAACATTCAGTACTTC
TRBJ1-1,NA,NA,TRBV5-1,CASSLTGNTEAFF,TGCGCCAGCAGCCTGACAGGGAACACTGAAGCTTTCTTT
TRBJ2-5,NA,NA,TRBV29-1,CSVPRGAGGPQETQYF,TGCAGCGTTCCCCGGGGGGCAGGGGGTCCGCAAGAGACCCAGTACTTC
TRBJ2-2,NA,NA,TRBV29-1,CSVDYLPLFGDPGELFF,TGCAGCGTTGATTATCTACCCTTATTTGGGGATCCCGGGGAGCTGTTTTTT
TRBJ1-2,NA,NA,TRBV10-2,CASSESRFYGYTF,TGCGCCAGCAGCGAGTCCCGTTTCTATGGCTACACCTTC
TRBJ1-5,NA,NA,TRBV19,CASSDSLNQPQHF,TGTGCCAGTTCGGACAGCCTAAATCAGCCCCAGCATTTT
TRBJ2-1,NA,NA,TRBV5-4,CASRDGNEQFF,TGTGCCAGCAGGGACGGGAATGAGCAGTTCTTC
TRBJ1-1,NA,TRBD1,TRBV2,CASSAEGQGTTEAFF,TGTGCCAGCAGTGCAGAGGGACAGGGGACCACTGAAGCTTTCTTT
TRBJ1-2,NA,TRBD1,TRBV6-6,CASSNRDSYGYTF,TGTGCCAGCAGTAACCGGGACAGCTATGGCTACACCTTC
TRBJ2-2,NA,NA,TRBV6-1,CASSDGGGRDTGELFF,TGTGCCAGCAGTGATGGCGGGGGCCGGGACACCGGGGAGCTGTTTTTT
TRBJ2-6,NA,TRBD1,TRBV7-9,CASGTGVEAGANVLTF,TGTGCCAGCGGGACAGGGGTGGAGGCTGGGGCCAACGTCCTGACTTTC
TRBJ2-7,NA,NA,TRBV7-9,CASSLVTVVHEQYF,TGTGCCAGCAGCTTAGTGACGGTCGTCCACGAGCAGTACTTC
TRBJ1-3,NA,NA,TRBV29-1,CSVDWGGSGNTIYF,TGCAGCGTTGATTGGGGGGGGTCTGGAAACACCATATATTTT
TRBJ2-2,NA,TRBD2,TRBV7-3,CASSPQIAGGNGELFF,TGTGCCAGCAGCCCGCAGATAGCGGGAGGAAACGGGGAGCTGTTTTTT
TRBJ2-3,NA,TRBD2,TRBV5-1,CASRPQTSGATDTQYF,TGCGCCAGCAGACCGCAGACTAGCGGGGCCACAGATACGCAGTATTTT
TRBJ2-7,NA,NA,TRBV6-4,CASSVKWAPPYEQYF,TGTGCCAGCAGTGTTAAATGGGCGCCGCCCTACGAGCAGTACTTC
TRBJ1-4,NA,NA,TRBV18,CASSLTGFNEKLFF,TGTGCCAGCTCACTTACAGGGTTTAATGAAAAACTGTTTTTT